In this sample, the clone carrying this T cell receptor beta chain turned up a few times. TCRdb keeps only in-frame clones here, not all; method: immunoSEQ multiplex PCR. The sample lists 60,000 to 95,000 clones; around 84% were seen once. The V gene's germline CDR1 is SGHVS and CDR2 FNYEAQ. The length of the CDR3 is 15 residues. Trimming took off 2 bases at V and 7 bases at J, with 17 bases between the two ends. This sample was included in a study of control samples from healthy donors and cancer patients. The sequencing sample was made of blood. The TCR sequence derives from a man in his forties or fifties in good health. V usage is TRBV7-6 and J usage is TRBJ2-5; D might be TRBD1 (6 bases). The CDR3: CASSLSRGSLGTQYF. The CDR3 DNA reads TGTGCCAGCAGCTTATCCAGGGGATCTCTGGGGACCCAGTACTTC.